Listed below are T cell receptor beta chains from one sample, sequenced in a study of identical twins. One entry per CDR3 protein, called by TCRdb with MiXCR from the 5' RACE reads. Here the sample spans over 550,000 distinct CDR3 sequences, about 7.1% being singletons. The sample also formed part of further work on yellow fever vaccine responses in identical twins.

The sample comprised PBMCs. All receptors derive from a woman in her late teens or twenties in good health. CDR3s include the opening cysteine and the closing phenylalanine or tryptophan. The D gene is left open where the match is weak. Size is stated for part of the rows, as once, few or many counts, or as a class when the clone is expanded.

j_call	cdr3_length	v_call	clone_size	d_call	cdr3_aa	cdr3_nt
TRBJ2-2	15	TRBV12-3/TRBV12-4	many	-	CASSWAGPNTGELFF	TGTGCCAGCAGTTGGGCAGGGCCGAACACCGGGGAGCTGTTTTTT
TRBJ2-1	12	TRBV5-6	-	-	CASSFNDGGQFF	TGTGCCAGCAGCTTTAACGACGGGGGGCAGTTCTTC
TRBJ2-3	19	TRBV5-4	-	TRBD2	CASSFGLAGGSIGTDTQYF	TGTGCCAGCAGCTTTGGACTAGCGGGAGGTTCCATCGGCACAGATACGCAGTATTTT
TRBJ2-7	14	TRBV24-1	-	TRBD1	CATSSGQGTYEQYF	TGTGCCACCAGTTCTGGACAGGGGACCTACGAGCAGTACTTC
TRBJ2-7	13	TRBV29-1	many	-	CSVEGPTPYEQYF	TGCAGCGTTGAAGGCCCAACACCCTACGAGCAGTACTTC
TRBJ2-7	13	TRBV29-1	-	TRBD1	CSVGAGGLSEQYF	TGCAGCGTTGGGGCAGGGGGCTTATCCGAGCAGTACTTC
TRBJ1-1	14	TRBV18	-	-	CASSQSQMNTEAFF	TGTGCCAGCTCACAAAGCCAAATGAACACTGAAGCTTTCTTT
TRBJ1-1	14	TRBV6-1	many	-	CASRPGWRNTEAFF	TGTGCCAGCAGACCAGGGTGGCGGAACACTGAAGCTTTCTTT
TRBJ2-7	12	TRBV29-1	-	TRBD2	CSVALAGGEQYF	TGCAGCGTTGCGTTAGCGGGAGGGGAGCAGTACTTC
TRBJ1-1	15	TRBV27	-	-	CASSLSTGLITEAFF	TGTGCCAGCAGTTTATCCACCGGACTGATCACTGAAGCTTTCTTT
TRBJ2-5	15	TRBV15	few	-	CATSRDAGMEQTQYF	TGTGCCACCAGCAGAGACGCGGGGATGGAGCAGACCCAGTACTTC
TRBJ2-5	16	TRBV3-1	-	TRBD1	CASSQGGTGGFETQYF	TGTGCCAGCAGCCAAGGAGGGACAGGGGGCTTCGAGACCCAGTACTTC
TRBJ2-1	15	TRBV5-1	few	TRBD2	CASSLASGQYNEQFF	TGCGCCAGCAGCTTAGCTAGCGGGCAATACAATGAGCAGTTCTTC
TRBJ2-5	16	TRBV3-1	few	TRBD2	CASSLRGAGGLETQYF	TGTGCCAGCAGCCTGCGTGGGGCGGGGGGATTGGAGACCCAGTACTTC
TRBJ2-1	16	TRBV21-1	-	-	CASSKALAGLYNEQFF	TGTGCCAGCAGCAAAGCACTAGCGGGGCTCTACAATGAGCAGTTCTTC
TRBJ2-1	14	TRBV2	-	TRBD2	CASSELTSGDEQFF	TGTGCCAGCAGTGAATTGACTAGCGGGGATGAGCAGTTCTTC
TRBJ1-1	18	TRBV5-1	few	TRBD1	CASSLSFSTAGGYTEAFF	TGCGCCAGCAGCTTGTCATTTAGTACGGCAGGGGGGTACACTGAAGCTTTCTTT
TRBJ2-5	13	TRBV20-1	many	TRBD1	CSAQGAGKETQYF	TGCAGTGCACAGGGGGCGGGTAAAGAGACCCAGTACTTC
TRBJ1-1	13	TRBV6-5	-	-	CAITSTENTEAFF	TGTGCCATCACTTCGACAGAGAACACTGAAGCTTTCTTT
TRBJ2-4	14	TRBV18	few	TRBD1	CASSLRTGQDIQYF	TGTGCCAGCTCACTTAGGACAGGGCAGGACATTCAGTACTTC
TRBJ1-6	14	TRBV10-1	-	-	CASTGDEYNSPLHF	TGCGCCAGCACGGGGGACGAGTATAATTCACCCCTCCACTTT
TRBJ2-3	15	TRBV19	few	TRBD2	CAIFLAGGLTDTQYF	TGTGCCATCTTTCTAGCGGGGGGCCTCACAGATACGCAGTATTTT
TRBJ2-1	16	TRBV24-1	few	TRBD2	CATSYEGSGGYNEQFF	TGTGCCACCAGTTATGAGGGTAGCGGGGGATACAATGAGCAGTTCTTC
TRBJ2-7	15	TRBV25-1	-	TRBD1	CASSENRGNPYEQYF	TGTGCCAGCAGTGAAAACAGGGGGAATCCCTACGAGCAGTACTTC
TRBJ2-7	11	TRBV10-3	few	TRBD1	CAIQGADEQYF	TGTGCCATACAGGGGGCGGACGAGCAGTACTTC
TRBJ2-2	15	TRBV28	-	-	CASSLSSLNTGELFF	TGTGCCAGCAGTTTATCCAGCTTGAACACCGGGGAGCTGTTTTTT
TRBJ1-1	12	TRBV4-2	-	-	CASSQQDTEAFF	TGTGCCAGCAGCCAACAGGACACTGAAGCTTTCTTT